The 8 T cell receptor beta chains in this list originate from one sample, sequenced in a study of tumor-infiltrating lymphocytes in primary liver carcinoma. Total RNA amounting to 450 to 500 ng was the source from which TCR beta cDNA was made with a constant-region primer. Construction of TCR beta libraries relied on three successive nested multiplex PCR rounds employing slightly modified ARM-PCR. TRBV1-TRBV30 forward primers and a C-beta reverse primer were used in the first two PCR rounds, which each ran for about 11 cycles. TCRdb independently ran MiXCR on the multiplex PCR reads; one entry per CDR3 protein. This table has 40,000 to 60,000 distinct CDR3 sequences, 60% to 75% appearing once. The source material, about 17-31 mg of unsorted bulk tissue, was used to co-extract RNA and DNA. Sequenced input: liver tumor tissue from sampling region 3. The sample's subset: tumor region T3, left-lateral pole. Receptors originate from a man aged 35-49 years with primary liver carcinoma and hepatitis B virus infection.

Turning to this clonotype: This sequence may be a read error, since a much larger clone differs from it by one base. The chain uses TRBV10-3 and TRBJ2-7, with D unclear. Germline V CDR1 and CDR2: ENHRY, SYGVKD. The CDR3 sequence is 12 residues long. The CDR3 nucleotides read TGTGCCATCAGTGAGCGAGGTCGCGAGCATTACTTC. Translating it yields CAISERGREHYF.

This clonotype was detected only a few times. The CDR3 here is CSVERRGRGYNEQFF. The CDR3 nucleotides read TGCAGCGTCGAGCGCCGGGGCAGGGGTTATAATGAGCAGTTCTTC. J is TRBJ2-1 and V is TRBV29-1; weak D call: TRBD1 (6 bases). Trimming removed 6 bases from V and 7 bases from J, with 22 bases in between. There are 15 residues in the CDR3. The germline CDR1 and CDR2 sequences are SQVTM and ANQGSEA.

As regards this clonotype: A much bigger clone sits one base away, suggesting this may be a read error. The chain uses TRBV25-1 and TRBJ2-2; D not resolved. The CDR3 loop spans 15 amino acids. From germline, CDR1 is MGHDK and CDR2 SYGVNS. In nucleotides, the CDR3 is TGTGCCAACAGTGAAGCCCGGGTGGGGACCGGGGAGCTGTTTTTT. Its translation is CANSEARVGTGELFF.

As for this clonotype: Compared with germline, one end of the junction differs, possibly owing to a read error. J is TRBJ1-1 and V is TRBV29-1, with D tentatively TRBD1 (6 bases). This CDR3 comprises 13 residues. The germline V gene encodes CDR1 SQVTM and CDR2 ANQGSEA. CDR3 loop: CSVIGGLNTVAFF. The CDR3 DNA reads TGCAGTGTTATCGGGGGGCTGAACACTGTAGCTTTCTTT.

In this sample, this clonotype turned up a few times. The chain has TRBV15 and TRBJ2-5; D is possibly TRBD2 (5 bases). This CDR3 is 14 amino acids long. CDR1 LNHNV and CDR2 YYDKDF come from the germline V gene (reference sequence). Trimming took off 0 bases at V and 5 bases at J, with 10 bases between the two ends. The CDR3: CATSRDWEFETQYF. CDR3 DNA: TGTGCCACCAGCAGAGATTGGGAGTTTGAGACCCAGTACTTC.

A word on this clonotype: Being one base from a much bigger clone, this may be a read error. As the CDR3 is not closed by the conserved phenylalanine or tryptophan, this likely results from a read error. The chain combines TRBV28 with TRBJ1-4; D possibly corresponds to TRBD1 (6 bases). Trimming pared 4 bases from V and 7 bases from J, leaving 16 bases between. The CDR3 has 15 amino acids. CDR1 is MDHEN, CDR2 SYDVKM, per germline. The CDR3 is CASSSPTGRAEKLFS. DNA for the CDR3: TGTGCCAGCAGTTCCCCGACAGGACGGGCTGAAAAACTGTTTTCT.

Turning to this clonotype: The junction does not match germline at one end; this may be a read error. The rearrangement uses TRBV29-1 and TRBJ2-3, with D possibly called TRBD1 or TRBD2 (5 bases each). Germline V CDR1 and CDR2: SQVTM, ANQGSEA. The CDR3 totals 13 residues. CDR3 sequence reads: CIVRVGTTNTQYF. CDR3 sequence (DNA): TGCATCGTTCGAGTGGGGACCACAAATACGCAGTATTTT.

With regard to this clonotype: One end of the junction varies from germline; a read error may be responsible. The chain links TRBV4-1 to TRBJ2-2; D is uncertain. CDR1 MGHRA and CDR2 YSYEKL come from the germline V gene. CDR3 size: 15 residues. This chain's CDR3 is CASSQVVANTGELFF. In DNA form, the CDR3 reads TGCGCTAGCAGCCAAGTAGTTGCTAACACCGGGGAGCTGTTTTTT.